The clone carrying this T cell receptor (beta chain) has a handful of counts. Its antigen is unknown. Noted time point: newly diagnosed GD, antithyroid drugs for less than 3 months. Extracted RNA from PBMCs served as the source of the TCR library. Graves' disease was diagnosed by American Thyroid Association guidelines. From an endocrinology department in Xi'an, China, came the patients. The length of the CDR3 is 14 residues. V was clipped by 4 bases and J by 0 bases; unmatched bases: 2. Germline loops: CDR1 SGHRS, CDR2 YFSETQ. These data are taken from a study of regulatory T cells in long-lasting Graves disease. Study-wide points: Persistent disease showed a preference for TRBV28, TRBJ1-2 and TRBJ2-5.

Arm-PCR of CDR3 regions with iRepertoire HTBI primers generated TCR beta libraries. Using its own MiXCR run on the multiplex PCR reads, TCRdb lists one record per CDR3 protein. The table records over 350,000 distinct CDR3 sequences, about 14% of them present only once. These records were also assigned to another study, of T cells in Graves' hyperthyroidism and ophthalmopathy.

V gene TRBV5-1 combines with J gene TRBJ2-7, with TRBD2 identical over 9 bases. The sample was peripheral blood mononuclear cells (PBMCs), taken at new diagnosis, from a patient treated with antithyroid drugs. The origin of this receptor is a woman between 45 and 60 years old with Graves disease. The CDR3 region is CASSNSGSSYEQYF. CDR3 coding DNA: TGCGCCAGCAGCAATAGCGGGAGCTCCTACGAGCAGTACTTC. Complete variable domain (other parts from reference TRBV5-1 and TRBJ2-7): KAGVTQTPRYLIKTRGQQVTLSCSPISGHRSVSWYQQTPGQGLQFLFEYFSETQRNKGNFPGRFSGRQFSNSRSEMNVSTLELGDSALYLCASSNSGSSYEQYFGPGTRLTVT.